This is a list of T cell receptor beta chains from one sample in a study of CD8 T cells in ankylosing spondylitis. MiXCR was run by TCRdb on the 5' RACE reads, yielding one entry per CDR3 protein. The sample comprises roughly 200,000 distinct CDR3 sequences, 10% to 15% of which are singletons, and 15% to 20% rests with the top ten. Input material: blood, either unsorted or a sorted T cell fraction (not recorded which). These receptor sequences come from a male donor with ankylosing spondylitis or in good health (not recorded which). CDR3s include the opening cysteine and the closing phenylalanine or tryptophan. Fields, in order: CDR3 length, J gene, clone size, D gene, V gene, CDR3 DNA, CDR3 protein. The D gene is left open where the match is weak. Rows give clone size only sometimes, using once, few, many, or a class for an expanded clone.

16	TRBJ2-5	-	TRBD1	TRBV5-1	TGCGCCAGCAGCTACCCTGTGGACAGGTATCAAGAGACCCAGTACTTC	CASSYPVDRYQETQYF
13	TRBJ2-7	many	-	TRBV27	TGTGCCAGCAGTTTAAGTATCTCCTACGAGCAGTACTTC	CASSLSISYEQYF
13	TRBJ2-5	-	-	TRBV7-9	TGTGCCAGCAGCCCCGTCCTCGGGGAGACCCAGTACTTC	CASSPVLGETQYF
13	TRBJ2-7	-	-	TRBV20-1	TGCAGTGCTAGCCCCTCCTCCTCCTACGAGCAGTACTTC	CSASPSSSYEQYF
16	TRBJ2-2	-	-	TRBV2	TGTGCCAGCAGTGAAGTAAAAAATGTAGGGCCCGGGGAGCTGTTTTTT	CASSEVKNVGPGELFF
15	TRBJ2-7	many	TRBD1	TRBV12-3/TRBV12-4	TGTGCCAGCAGTACCTATTTGGGACAGGGATACGAGCAGTACTTC	CASSTYLGQGYEQYF
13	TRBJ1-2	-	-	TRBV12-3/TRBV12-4	TGTGCCAGCAGTTCTAGGGAAGACTATGGCTACACCTTC	CASSSREDYGYTF
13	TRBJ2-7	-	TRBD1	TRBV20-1	TGCAGTGCTACCGGGACAGGGTTTATCGAGCAGTATTTC	CSATGTGFIEQYF
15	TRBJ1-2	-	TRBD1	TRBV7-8	TGTGCCAGCAGCTTAGTACAGGGGGCTCACTATGGCTACACCTTC	CASSLVQGAHYGYTF
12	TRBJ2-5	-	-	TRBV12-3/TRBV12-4	TGTGCCAGCAGTTTTAATGTGGAGACCCAGTACTTC	CASSFNVETQYF
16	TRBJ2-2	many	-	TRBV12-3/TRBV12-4	TGTGCCAGCAGGCTACCAGAGACTCCGAACACCGGGGAGCTGTTTTTT	CASRLPETPNTGELFF
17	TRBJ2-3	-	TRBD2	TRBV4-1	TGCGCCAGCAGCCAATCCTCCGGGACTAGCCCCACAGATACGCAGTATTTT	CASSQSSGTSPTDTQYF
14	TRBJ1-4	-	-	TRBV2	TGTGCCAGCACTAAAACCCGGGCTAATGAAAAACTGTTTTTT	CASTKTRANEKLFF
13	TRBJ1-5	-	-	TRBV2	TGTGCCAGCAGTACGGGACGGAATCAGCCCCAGCATTTT	CASSTGRNQPQHF
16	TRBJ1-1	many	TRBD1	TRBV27	TGTGCCAGCAGCCTCGGCCAACCAGGGGGGAACACTGAAGCTTTCTTT	CASSLGQPGGNTEAFF
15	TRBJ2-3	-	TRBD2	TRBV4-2	TGTGCCAGCAGCCCCAGCCGGACTAGCGGAGATACGCAGTATTTT	CASSPSRTSGDTQYF
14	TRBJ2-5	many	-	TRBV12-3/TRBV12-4	TGTGCCAGCAGTTTGAGTCAGACCCAAGAGACCCAGTACTTC	CASSLSQTQETQYF
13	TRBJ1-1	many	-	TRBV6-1	TGTGCCAGCAGACCCGACAGGCACACTGAAGCTTTCTTT	CASRPDRHTEAFF
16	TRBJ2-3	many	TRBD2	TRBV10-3	TGTGCCATCACCCGGAGTCGAGCGGGGGGCACAGATACGCAGTATTTT	CAITRSRAGGTDTQYF